This is a list of T cell receptor beta chains from one sample in a study of T cell repertoires in aging, cancer and after chemotherapy. TCRdb re-analysed the multiplex PCR reads in MiXCR, keeping a single row per CDR3 protein. The table includes approximately 11,000 distinct CDR3 sequences, 40% to 45% detected once. Sequencing input: blood. All receptors come from a human donor in good health. Each CDR3 is given with its conserved first and last residue. The D gene is left open where the match is weak. Size is stated for part of the rows, as once, few or many counts, or as a class when the clone is expanded.

d_call: TRBD1
clone_size: NA
j_call: TRBJ1-2
v_call: TRBV6-5
cdr3_aa: CASSGTGSHRYYTF
cdr3_nt: TGTGCCAGCAGTGGGACAGGGTCCCACAGATACTACACCTTC

d_call: NA
clone_size: NA
j_call: TRBJ1-6
v_call: TRBV6-1
cdr3_aa: CASRAASGALHF
cdr3_nt: TGTGCCAGCAGGGCCGCGAGTGGGGCCCTCCACTTT

d_call: NA
clone_size: few
j_call: TRBJ2-7
v_call: TRBV12-3/TRBV12-4
cdr3_aa: CASSPSPGVTNEQYF
cdr3_nt: TGTGCCAGCAGCCCCTCCCCTGGAGTTACAAACGAGCAGTACTTC

d_call: NA
clone_size: NA
j_call: TRBJ2-1
v_call: TRBV7-2
cdr3_aa: CASSHSMGRDTTWRNEQFF
cdr3_nt: TGTGCCAGCAGCCACTCCATGGGGAGGGACACAACCTGGCGAAATGAGCAGTTCTTC

d_call: NA
clone_size: NA
j_call: TRBJ2-5
v_call: TRBV27
cdr3_aa: CASSLWLGGETQYF
cdr3_nt: TGTGCCAGCAGTTTATGGTTAGGAGGAGAGACCCAGTACTTC

d_call: NA
clone_size: few
j_call: TRBJ1-2
v_call: TRBV30
cdr3_aa: CAWSLGGGYTF
cdr3_nt: TGTGCCTGGAGTTTAGGGGGTGGCTACACCTTC

d_call: NA
clone_size: few
j_call: TRBJ1-3
v_call: TRBV30
cdr3_aa: CAGGQPGNTIYF
cdr3_nt: TGTGCCGGCGGGCAGCCTGGAAACACCATATATTTT

d_call: NA
clone_size: NA
j_call: TRBJ1-2
v_call: TRBV28
cdr3_aa: CASSLAGANYGYTF
cdr3_nt: TGTGCCAGCAGTTTGGCAGGGGCTAACTATGGCTACACCTTC

d_call: NA
clone_size: NA
j_call: TRBJ1-1
v_call: TRBV5-1
cdr3_aa: CASSLSTGTEAFF
cdr3_nt: TGCGCCAGCAGCTTGAGTACGGGCACTGAAGCTTTCTTT

d_call: NA
clone_size: NA
j_call: TRBJ1-5
v_call: TRBV6-5
cdr3_aa: CASSHRGDQAPQHF
cdr3_nt: TGTGCCAGCAGCCACCGGGGGGACCAAGCTCCCCAGCATTTT

d_call: NA
clone_size: NA
j_call: TRBJ1-2
v_call: TRBV6-1
cdr3_aa: CASSERWASSYTF
cdr3_nt: TGTGCCAGCAGTGAACGTTGGGCCTCCAGCTACACCTTC

d_call: TRBD2
clone_size: NA
j_call: TRBJ2-1
v_call: TRBV30
cdr3_aa: CAWRPKDGLAGGGNRNEQFF
cdr3_nt: TGTGCCTGGAGGCCCAAGGACGGACTAGCGGGAGGAGGTAATAGAAATGAGCAGTTCTTC

d_call: TRBD2
clone_size: NA
j_call: TRBJ2-1
v_call: TRBV7-9
cdr3_aa: CASSKWASGGNEQFF
cdr3_nt: TGTGCCAGCAGCAAATGGGCCTCCGGGGGGAATGAGCAGTTCTTC

d_call: TRBD1
clone_size: few
j_call: TRBJ1-2
v_call: TRBV7-2
cdr3_aa: CASSHGTRQGPTEVNYGYTF
cdr3_nt: TGTGCCAGCAGCCACGGGACTCGACAGGGACCAACCGAGGTCAACTATGGCTACACCTTC

d_call: NA
clone_size: NA
j_call: TRBJ2-1
v_call: TRBV9
cdr3_aa: CASSPEFSRQFF
cdr3_nt: TGTGCCAGCAGCCCAGAGTTCAGTAGGCAGTTCTTC

d_call: NA
clone_size: NA
j_call: TRBJ2-1
v_call: TRBV12-3/TRBV12-4
cdr3_aa: CASSFSPGDYNEQFF
cdr3_nt: TGTGCCAGCAGTTTTTCTCCAGGGGACTACAATGAGCAGTTCTTC

d_call: NA
clone_size: NA
j_call: TRBJ2-6
v_call: TRBV7-2
cdr3_aa: CASSLWGLGGANVLTF
cdr3_nt: TGTGCCAGCAGCTTGTGGGGGTTAGGAGGGGCCAACGTCCTGACTTTC

d_call: TRBD1
clone_size: few
j_call: TRBJ1-5
v_call: TRBV15
cdr3_aa: CATSRGTGGNQPQHF
cdr3_nt: TGTGCCACCAGCAGGGGGACAGGGGGCAATCAGCCCCAGCATTTT

d_call: NA
clone_size: medium-sized
j_call: TRBJ1-2
v_call: TRBV6-5
cdr3_aa: CASSYKTDYGYTF
cdr3_nt: TGTGCCAGCAGTTACAAGACAGACTATGGCTACACCTTC

d_call: NA
clone_size: NA
j_call: TRBJ2-4
v_call: TRBV5-1
cdr3_aa: CASSSSKNIQYF
cdr3_nt: TGCGCCAGCAGCTCGTCTAAAAACATTCAGTACTTC

d_call: NA
clone_size: medium-sized
j_call: TRBJ1-2
v_call: TRBV29-1
cdr3_aa: CSASRGDGYTF
cdr3_nt: TGCAGCGCCTCGAGGGGGGATGGCTACACCTTC

d_call: NA
clone_size: NA
j_call: TRBJ1-6
v_call: TRBV12-3/TRBV12-4
cdr3_aa: CASSRQRDNSPLHF
cdr3_nt: TGTGCCAGCAGCCGACAGAGAGATAATTCACCCCTCCACTTT

d_call: TRBD1
clone_size: NA
j_call: TRBJ1-1
v_call: TRBV28
cdr3_aa: CASATGGRTEAFF
cdr3_nt: TGTGCCAGCGCTACAGGGGGTCGGACTGAAGCTTTCTTT

d_call: NA
clone_size: NA
j_call: TRBJ1-4
v_call: TRBV12-3/TRBV12-4
cdr3_aa: CASSLDGFEKLFF
cdr3_nt: TGTGCCAGCAGTTTAGACGGGTTTGAAAAACTGTTTTTT

d_call: NA
clone_size: few
j_call: TRBJ2-2
v_call: TRBV27
cdr3_aa: CASGHREGGELFF
cdr3_nt: TGTGCCAGCGGCCACAGGGAAGGCGGGGAGCTGTTTTTT

d_call: NA
clone_size: few
j_call: TRBJ1-1
v_call: TRBV20-1
cdr3_aa: CSAPERWDTEAFF
cdr3_nt: TGCAGTGCCCCTGAAAGGTGGGACACTGAAGCTTTCTTT

d_call: NA
clone_size: NA
j_call: TRBJ2-7
v_call: TRBV27
cdr3_aa: CASSFGLPGYEQYF
cdr3_nt: TGTGCCAGCAGTTTCGGACTACCCGGTTACGAGCAGTACTTC

d_call: NA
clone_size: NA
j_call: TRBJ2-7
v_call: TRBV10-3
cdr3_aa: CAISELGTAYEQYF
cdr3_nt: TGTGCCATCAGTGAGTTGGGAACGGCTTACGAGCAGTACTTC

d_call: NA
clone_size: NA
j_call: TRBJ2-2
v_call: TRBV7-9
cdr3_aa: CASQGVRDTGELFF
cdr3_nt: TGTGCCAGCCAAGGGGTTCGGGACACCGGGGAGCTGTTTTTT

d_call: NA
clone_size: NA
j_call: TRBJ2-2
v_call: TRBV7-3
cdr3_aa: CASSLGRPADTGELFF
cdr3_nt: TGTGCCAGCAGCTTGGGACGTCCAGCGGACACCGGGGAGCTGTTTTTT

d_call: NA
clone_size: NA
j_call: TRBJ2-7
v_call: TRBV5-1
cdr3_aa: CASSLALHSEQYF
cdr3_nt: TGCGCCAGCAGCTTGGCATTACATTCCGAGCAGTACTTC

d_call: NA
clone_size: NA
j_call: TRBJ1-1
v_call: TRBV6-1
cdr3_aa: CASSTTGRGTEAFF
cdr3_nt: TGTGCCAGCAGTACGACGGGAAGAGGGACTGAAGCTTTCTTT

d_call: NA
clone_size: NA
j_call: TRBJ1-5
v_call: TRBV7-2
cdr3_aa: CASSLSGRSNQPQHF
cdr3_nt: TGTGCCAGCAGCTTATCTGGACGAAGCAATCAGCCCCAGCATTTT

d_call: NA
clone_size: few
j_call: TRBJ2-3
v_call: TRBV30
cdr3_aa: CAWSPAGAGRIDTQYF
cdr3_nt: TGTGCCTGGAGCCCCGCCGGGGCAGGGCGGATAGATACGCAGTATTTT

d_call: NA
clone_size: NA
j_call: TRBJ1-1
v_call: TRBV5-6
cdr3_aa: CASSSGEATEAFF
cdr3_nt: TGTGCCAGCAGCTCAGGGGAGGCGACTGAAGCTTTCTTT

d_call: NA
clone_size: NA
j_call: TRBJ2-1
v_call: TRBV6-1
cdr3_aa: CASIPPNYNEQFF
cdr3_nt: TGTGCCAGCATCCCCCCTAACTACAATGAGCAGTTCTTC

d_call: NA
clone_size: few
j_call: TRBJ2-7
v_call: TRBV19
cdr3_aa: CASSPLGGSYEQYF
cdr3_nt: TGTGCCAGTAGCCCTCTGGGCGGATCCTACGAGCAGTACTTC

d_call: NA
clone_size: NA
j_call: TRBJ2-2
v_call: TRBV27
cdr3_aa: CASSSRIANTGELFF
cdr3_nt: TGTGCCAGCAGCTCGCGGATCGCGAACACCGGGGAGCTGTTTTTT

d_call: NA
clone_size: NA
j_call: TRBJ2-1
v_call: TRBV20-1
cdr3_aa: CSAARSYNEQFF
cdr3_nt: TGCAGTGCTGCCCGCTCCTACAATGAGCAGTTCTTC

d_call: NA
clone_size: few
j_call: TRBJ1-5
v_call: TRBV19
cdr3_aa: CASSIGPGQSQPQHF
cdr3_nt: TGTGCCAGTAGTATAGGGCCTGGACAGTCCCAGCCCCAGCATTTT

d_call: NA
clone_size: NA
j_call: TRBJ1-1
v_call: TRBV7-6
cdr3_aa: CASSLGPSEAFF
cdr3_nt: TGTGCCAGCAGCTTAGGGCCCAGTGAAGCTTTCTTT

d_call: TRBD1
clone_size: NA
j_call: TRBJ1-2
v_call: TRBV4-2
cdr3_aa: CASSQATGGWNYGYTF
cdr3_nt: TGCGCCAGCAGCCAAGCAACAGGGGGATGGAACTATGGCTACACCTTC

d_call: NA
clone_size: NA
j_call: TRBJ1-5
v_call: TRBV28
cdr3_aa: CASGDLRLSNQPQHF
cdr3_nt: TGTGCCAGCGGTGATCTCAGACTTAGCAATCAGCCCCAGCATTTT

d_call: TRBD1
clone_size: NA
j_call: TRBJ1-5
v_call: TRBV6-1
cdr3_aa: CASSETGAGPQHF
cdr3_nt: TGTGCCAGCAGTGAAACAGGGGCTGGGCCCCAGCATTTT

d_call: TRBD1
clone_size: NA
j_call: TRBJ2-7
v_call: TRBV28
cdr3_aa: CARSDVPGQVNYEQYF
cdr3_nt: TGTGCCAGAAGCGATGTACCGGGACAGGTGAACTACGAGCAGTACTTC